This T cell receptor (beta chain) was recovered during a study of shared clonotypes between healthy human individuals. Study conclusions and caveats: Owing to a small donor count, the genetic and exposure-history diversity represented was limited.

CDR1 SEHNR and CDR2 FQNEAQ come from the germline V gene (reference sequence). The CDR3 is 16 residues long. The J segment lost 9 bases and the V segment lost 5 bases, leaving 16 bases of the junction unmatched. This clone was recorded many times. Its antigen remains unknown. Deep-level assay runs were performed. As originally analysed: There were no quality scores in the junction-only immunoSEQ sequences, so filtering differed. Here immunoSEQ multiplex PCR was the method, and the copy in TCRdb shows in-frame clones only, minus some. The V and J calls and clone size come from that table; D and trimming were worked out from the DNA. The data hold 400,000 to 600,000 clones, with about 79% observed a single time.

Sequenced input: PBMCs. The source of this sequence is a woman aged 40 to 50 in good health. Some clones in this sample may be carry-over from other donors' samples. This chain uses TRBV7-9 with TRBJ2-1; 7 positions match TRBD1. CDR3 nucleotides: TGTGCCAGCAGCAAAGCCGGCACAGGGGCCGCACGTGAGCAGTTCTTC. This translates into CASSKAGTGAAREQFF.